This TCR beta chain was obtained from a study of control samples from healthy donors and cancer patients. Looked up from germline, CDR1 is ENHRY and CDR2 is SYGVKD. The V gene lost 3 bases and the J gene lost 4 bases, with 7 bases spanning the gap. The CDR3 is 12 amino acids. On this clone itself: Other DNA sequences in the sample encode the same CDR3.

Method: immunoSEQ multiplex PCR; TCRdb's copy keeps in-frame clones and lacks some. The sample yields 150,000 to 200,000 clones, about 90% seen once. The chain couples TRBV10-3 to TRBJ2-7; perhaps TRBD1 as D (6 bases). Sequenced sample: blood. The clonotype comes from a woman aged 30 to 39 in good health. The CDR3 loop reads CAISEGGYEQYF. The CDR3 DNA reads TGTGCCATCAGTGAAGGGGGTTACGAGCAGTACTTC.